This TCR beta chain is drawn from a study of a mutant IDH1 vaccine in newly diagnosed glioma. Study context: Sex among treated patients split about 62% male, around 40% female; mean age was roughly 40 years. Patients arrived already treated with radiotherapy, temozolomide, or both, most having had both. Study outcomes and limitations: The occurrence of vaccine-induced immune responses was seen in around 94% of patients.

The CDR3 spans 15 residues. V dropped 7 bases and J dropped 0 bases, with 15 bases sitting between them. Germline loops: CDR1 MNHEY, CDR2 SVGAGI. The sample's time point: baseline, week 1 (first vaccination visit). Treatment described: pre-vaccination baseline after standard-of-care therapy. With respect to this clone: The antigen is unknown.

The data were produced by immunoSEQ multiplex PCR, yet TCRdb's version contains in-frame clones alone and is incomplete. Here the sample spans approximately 70,000 clones, about four fifths being singletons. The sample in question was PBMCs, obtained from a glioma patient treated with radiotherapy, temozolomide or both. The gene calls are TRBV6-5 and TRBJ1-2, with D maybe TRBD1 (6 bases). The sequence came from a man in his fifties with glioma. The CDR3 DNA sequence: TGTGCCAGCACCAGGGGAACCGCTGCTAACTATGGCTACACCTTC. Translation: CASTRGTAANYGYTF.